Listed below are T cell receptor beta chains from one sample, sequenced in a study of neurological immune-mediated disorders. TCRdb independently ran MiXCR on the 5' RACE reads; one entry per CDR3 protein. Among roughly 80,000 distinct CDR3 sequences listed, about a tenth were seen once. The sample comprised PBMCs. The receptor source for this set is a man aged 40-49 years in good health. Both conserved end residues are part of each CDR3. The D gene is left open where the match is weak. Clone size, where shown, is once, few, many, or a class for clones that have expanded.

TRBV5-1	TRBD2	TRBJ2-3	few	CASTLAGGPDTQYF	TGCGCCAGCACCTTAGCGGGAGGGCCAGATACGCAGTATTTT
TRBV5-1	TRBD2	TRBJ2-3	many	CASSLDPSGRAKYF	TGCGCCAGCAGCTTGGACCCTAGCGGGAGGGCCAAGTATTTT
TRBV11-2	NA	TRBJ2-7	many	CASRKGTSYYEQYF	TGTGCCAGCAGGAAGGGCACATCATACTACGAGCAGTACTTC
TRBV10-2	NA	TRBJ1-1	many	CASRKETGMNTEAFF	TGCGCCAGCAGAAAAGAGACAGGCATGAACACTGAAGCTTTCTTT
TRBV20-1	TRBD2	TRBJ2-1	many	CSATQTGTSGHEQFF	TGCAGTGCTACCCAAACCGGGACTAGCGGCCATGAGCAGTTCTTC
TRBV5-1	TRBD2	TRBJ2-5	many	CASSLAGRSGGRRETQYF	TGCGCCAGCAGCTTGGCCGGAAGAAGCGGGGGCCGGAGGGAGACCCAGTACTTC
TRBV20-1	TRBD1	TRBJ2-7	many	CSARAQGQGYEQYF	TGCAGTGCTAGAGCGCAAGGACAGGGGTACGAGCAGTACTTC
TRBV28	TRBD1	TRBJ2-7	many	CASSSPGQGPYEQYF	TGTGCCAGCAGCTCCCCGGGACAGGGGCCATACGAGCAGTACTTC
TRBV15	NA	TRBJ2-7	NA	CATSRGTETYEQYF	TGTGCCACCAGCAGAGGGACGGAGACCTACGAGCAGTACTTC
TRBV5-1	NA	TRBJ1-6	many	CASSVQGNNSPLHF	TGCGCCAGCAGCGTTCAAGGAAATAATTCACCCCTCCACTTT
TRBV5-1	NA	TRBJ2-1	many	CASSGQVPVNEQFF	TGCGCCAGCAGCGGCCAGGTTCCAGTCAATGAGCAGTTCTTC
TRBV12-3/TRBV12-4	NA	TRBJ2-7	medium-sized	CASSFGNYEQYF	TGTGCCAGCAGTTTTGGCAACTACGAGCAGTACTTC
TRBV2	NA	TRBJ1-2	many	CASSSGQNYGYTF	TGTGCCAGCAGTTCAGGACAGAACTATGGCTACACCTTC
TRBV18	NA	TRBJ2-1	many	CASSPGFGGNEQFF	TGTGCCAGCTCACCTGGGTTTGGGGGCAATGAGCAGTTCTTC
TRBV3-1	TRBD1	TRBJ2-2	many	CASSPPRQGKTGELFF	TGTGCCAGCAGCCCCCCAAGACAGGGGAAGACCGGGGAGCTGTTTTTT
TRBV29-1	NA	TRBJ1-2	many	CSVGEEFRDGYTF	TGCAGCGTTGGGGAGGAGTTTCGTGATGGCTACACCTTC
TRBV5-1	NA	TRBJ1-2	NA	CASSLAGDGPYGYTF	TGCGCCAGCAGCTTGGCCGGCGACGGACCCTATGGCTACACCTTC
TRBV20-1	NA	TRBJ1-5	few	CSARRQGLHQPQHF	TGCAGTGCTAGAAGGCAGGGCCTTCATCAGCCCCAGCATTTT
TRBV5-1	TRBD2	TRBJ2-7	many	CASSLMTSGSSYEQYF	TGCGCCAGCAGCCTGATGACTAGCGGGAGCTCCTACGAGCAGTACTTC
TRBV9	TRBD1	TRBJ1-2	many	CASSVGQGTNYGYTF	TGTGCCAGCAGCGTAGGACAGGGTACTAACTATGGCTACACCTTC
TRBV15	NA	TRBJ2-1	many	CATSRVDLINEQFF	TGTGCCACCAGCAGAGTAGACCTAATCAATGAGCAGTTCTTC
TRBV29-1	NA	TRBJ2-3	many	CSVDQGADTQYF	TGCAGCGTTGATCAGGGAGCAGATACGCAGTATTTT
TRBV20-1	NA	TRBJ1-1	few	CSAPPQLPHTEAFF	TGCAGTGCTCCCCCTCAGTTACCCCACACTGAAGCTTTCTTT
TRBV20-1	NA	TRBJ2-1	many	CSARDLQTNPGGANNEQFF	TGCAGTGCTAGAGATCTGCAGACAAACCCAGGCGGAGCCAACAATGAGCAGTTCTTC
TRBV13	NA	TRBJ2-1	many	CASSLRTKLLNNEQFF	TGTGCCAGCAGCTTGCGGACTAAACTCTTAAACAATGAGCAGTTCTTC
TRBV29-1	TRBD2	TRBJ2-7	many	CSVEDRPAGASYEQYF	TGCAGCGTTGAAGATCGGCCAGCGGGGGCCTCCTACGAGCAGTACTTC
TRBV5-6	NA	TRBJ2-5	many	CASSLYAGASQETQYF	TGTGCCAGCAGCTTGTACGCGGGGGCTTCCCAAGAGACCCAGTACTTC
TRBV5-5	NA	TRBJ1-5	many	CASSLQGSGQPQHF	TGTGCCAGCAGCCTGCAGGGTTCGGGACAGCCCCAGCATTTT
TRBV7-8	NA	TRBJ2-1	many	CASSLVQGHEQFF	TGTGCCAGCAGCTTAGTACAGGGTCATGAGCAGTTCTTC
TRBV4-2	TRBD1	TRBJ1-2	many	CASSQSGTGGSDGYTF	TGTGCCAGCAGCCAATCTGGGACAGGGGGGTCTGATGGCTACACCTTC
TRBV7-2	NA	TRBJ1-3	many	CASSLVGPGNTIYF	TGTGCCAGCAGCTTAGTGGGTCCTGGAAACACCATATATTTT
TRBV7-2	NA	TRBJ1-1	many	CASSIGENTEAFF	TGTGCCAGCAGCATCGGGGAGAACACTGAAGCTTTCTTT
TRBV23-1	TRBD1	TRBJ1-5	NA	CASSQQRQGHNQPQHF	TGCGCCAGCAGTCAACAAAGACAGGGGCACAATCAGCCCCAGCATTTT
TRBV28	TRBD1	TRBJ1-1	NA	CASSLRTGGPFF	TGTGCCAGCAGCCTAAGGACAGGGGGGCCTTTCTTT
TRBV5-6	NA	TRBJ1-5	NA	CASSLNNQPQHF	TGTGCCAGCAGCTTGAACAATCAGCCCCAGCATTTT
TRBV7-9	NA	TRBJ2-2	many	CASSNPPSGELFF	TGTGCCAGCAGCAACCCCCCATCCGGGGAGCTGTTTTTT
TRBV10-3	TRBD2	TRBJ2-2	NA	CAIGERTSGSRNTGELFF	TGTGCCATCGGCGAACGGACTAGCGGGAGTAGGAACACCGGGGAGCTGTTTTTT
TRBV5-1	TRBD2	TRBJ2-3	many	CASSLAGARDTQYF	TGCGCCAGCAGCTTAGCGGGAGCACGGGATACGCAGTATTTT
TRBV5-6	NA	TRBJ2-7	many	CASSLGEGDYEQYF	TGTGCCAGCAGCTTGGGGGAGGGGGACTACGAGCAGTACTTC
TRBV20-1	TRBD1	TRBJ2-7	few	CSAGGTGGFYEQYF	TGCAGTGCTGGGGGGACAGGGGGCTTCTACGAGCAGTACTTC
TRBV7-2	NA	TRBJ1-5	NA	CASSALDSGQPQHF	TGTGCCAGCAGCGCACTCGATAGTGGACAGCCCCAGCATTTT
TRBV12-3/TRBV12-4	NA	TRBJ2-3	many	CASSLGHNTDTQYF	TGTGCCAGCAGTTTGGGCCATAACACAGATACGCAGTATTTT
TRBV5-1	NA	TRBJ2-7	few	CASSLFARGDYEQYF	TGCGCCAGCAGCTTGTTCGCCAGGGGAGATTACGAGCAGTACTTC
TRBV5-1	NA	TRBJ1-5	many	CASSLGGGDQPQHF	TGCGCCAGCAGCTTGGGCGGAGGGGATCAGCCCCAGCATTTT
TRBV5-5	TRBD1	TRBJ1-1	many	CASSPLPGTVNTEAFF	TGTGCCAGCAGCCCCTTGCCCGGGACAGTGAACACTGAAGCTTTCTTT
TRBV29-1	NA	TRBJ1-2	many	CSVEGLGYGYTF	TGCAGCGTTGAAGGGTTGGGCTATGGCTACACCTTC
TRBV27	NA	TRBJ1-1	NA	CASSLAEGNTEAFF	TGTGCCAGCAGTCTAGCCGAAGGGAACACTGAAGCTTTCTTT
TRBV2	TRBD1	TRBJ1-5	many	CASSEGGGRGNQPQHF	TGTGCCAGCAGTGAGGGAGGGGGCCGGGGCAATCAGCCCCAGCATTTT
TRBV3-1	TRBD1	TRBJ1-1	many	CASSQVNRGNTEAFF	TGTGCCAGCAGCCAAGTAAACAGGGGGAACACTGAAGCTTTCTTT